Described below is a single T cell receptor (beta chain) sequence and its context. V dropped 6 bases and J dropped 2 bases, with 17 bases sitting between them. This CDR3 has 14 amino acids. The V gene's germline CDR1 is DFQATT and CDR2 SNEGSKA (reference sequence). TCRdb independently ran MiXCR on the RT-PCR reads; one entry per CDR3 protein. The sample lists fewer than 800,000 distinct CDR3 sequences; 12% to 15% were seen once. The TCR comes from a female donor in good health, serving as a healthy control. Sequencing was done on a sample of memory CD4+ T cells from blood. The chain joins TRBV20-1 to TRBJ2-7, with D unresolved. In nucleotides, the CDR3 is TGCAGTGCCGCCCCCGGACCAACTACCTACGAGCAGTACTTC. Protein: CSAAPGPTTYEQYF.